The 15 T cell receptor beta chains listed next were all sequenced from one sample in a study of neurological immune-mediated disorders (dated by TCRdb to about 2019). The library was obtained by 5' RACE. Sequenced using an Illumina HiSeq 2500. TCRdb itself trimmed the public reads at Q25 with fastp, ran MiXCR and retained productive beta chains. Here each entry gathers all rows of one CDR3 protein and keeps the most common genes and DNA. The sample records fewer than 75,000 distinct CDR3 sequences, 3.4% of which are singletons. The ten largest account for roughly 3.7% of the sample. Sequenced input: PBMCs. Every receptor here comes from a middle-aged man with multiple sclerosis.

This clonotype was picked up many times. The CDR3 DNA reads TGCAGCGTTGGTCACCACCTGGCCCAAGAGACCCAGTACTTC. Translated, it gives CSVGHHLAQETQYF. The gene calls are TRBV29-1 and TRBJ2-5; D is uncertain. Germline CDR1 reads SQVTM; CDR2 reads ANQGSEA. V was cut by 4 bases and J by 1 base, with 13 bases left in between. This CDR3 spans 14 amino acids.

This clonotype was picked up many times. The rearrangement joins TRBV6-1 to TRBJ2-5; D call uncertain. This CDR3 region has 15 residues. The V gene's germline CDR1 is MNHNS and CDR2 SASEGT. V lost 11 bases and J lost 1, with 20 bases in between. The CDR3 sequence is CAGSDGASPQETQYF. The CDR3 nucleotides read TGTGCCGGGTCGGACGGCGCGAGCCCCCAAGAGACCCAGTACTTC.

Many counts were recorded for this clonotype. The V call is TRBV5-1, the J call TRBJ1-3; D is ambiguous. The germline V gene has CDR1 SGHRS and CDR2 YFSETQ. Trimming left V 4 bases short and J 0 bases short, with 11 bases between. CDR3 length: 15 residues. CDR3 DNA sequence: TGCGCCAGCAGCCTGGACGGGATCTCTGGAAACACCATATATTTT. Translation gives CASSLDGISGNTIYF.

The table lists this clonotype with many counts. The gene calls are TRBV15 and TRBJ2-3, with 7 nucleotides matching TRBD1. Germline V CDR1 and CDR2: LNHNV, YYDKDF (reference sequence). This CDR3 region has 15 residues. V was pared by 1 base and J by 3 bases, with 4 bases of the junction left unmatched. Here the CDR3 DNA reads TGTGCCACCAGCAGAGGACAGGGTCGGACAGATACGCAGTATTTT. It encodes CATSRGQGRTDTQYF.

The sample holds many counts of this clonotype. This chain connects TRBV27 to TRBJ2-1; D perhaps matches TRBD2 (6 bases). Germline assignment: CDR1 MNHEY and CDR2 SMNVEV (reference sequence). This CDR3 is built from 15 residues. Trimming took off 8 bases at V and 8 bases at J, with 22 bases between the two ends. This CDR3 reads CASGPLTGAMDEQFF. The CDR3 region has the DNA TGTGCCAGCGGCCCTTTGACGGGAGCTATGGATGAGCAGTTCTTC.

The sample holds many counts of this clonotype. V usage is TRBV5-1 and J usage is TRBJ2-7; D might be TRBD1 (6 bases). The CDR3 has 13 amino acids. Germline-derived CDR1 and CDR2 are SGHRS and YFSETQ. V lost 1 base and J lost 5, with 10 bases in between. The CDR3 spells CASSLTGTNEQYF. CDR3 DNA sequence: TGCGCCAGCAGCTTGACAGGGACGAACGAGCAGTACTTC.

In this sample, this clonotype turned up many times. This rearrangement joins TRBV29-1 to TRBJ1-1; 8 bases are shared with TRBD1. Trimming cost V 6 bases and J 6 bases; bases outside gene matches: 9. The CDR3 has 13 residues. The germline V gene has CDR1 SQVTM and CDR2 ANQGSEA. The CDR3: CSVLDRGEAEAFF. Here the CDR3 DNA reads TGCAGCGTCCTAGACAGGGGTGAAGCTGAAGCTTTCTTT.

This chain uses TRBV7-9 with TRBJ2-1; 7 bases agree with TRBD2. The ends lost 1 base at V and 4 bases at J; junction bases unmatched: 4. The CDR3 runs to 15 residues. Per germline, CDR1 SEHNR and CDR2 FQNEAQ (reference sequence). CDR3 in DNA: TGTGCCAGCAGCTTAGGGTCGGGGGGATACAATGAGCAGTTCTTC. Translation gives CASSLGSGGYNEQFF.

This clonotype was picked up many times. The chain's CDR3 is CASSSSGLAGDTQYF. For the CDR3, the DNA is TGTGCCAGCAGCTCGTCGGGACTAGCGGGGGATACGCAGTATTTT. V gene TRBV9 combines with J gene TRBJ2-3, with TRBD2 matching 13 bases. The germline V gene encodes CDR1 SGDLS and CDR2 YYNGEE. The V and J ends lost 4 bases and 6 bases, in that order; junction bases with no gene match: 5. The CDR3 consists of 15 residues.

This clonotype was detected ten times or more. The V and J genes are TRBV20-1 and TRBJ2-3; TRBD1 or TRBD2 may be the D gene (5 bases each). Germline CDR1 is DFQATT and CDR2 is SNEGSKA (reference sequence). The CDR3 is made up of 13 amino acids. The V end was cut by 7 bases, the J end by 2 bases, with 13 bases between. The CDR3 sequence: CSGHRDDTDTQYF. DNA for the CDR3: TGCAGTGGGCACCGGGACGACACAGATACGCAGTATTTT.

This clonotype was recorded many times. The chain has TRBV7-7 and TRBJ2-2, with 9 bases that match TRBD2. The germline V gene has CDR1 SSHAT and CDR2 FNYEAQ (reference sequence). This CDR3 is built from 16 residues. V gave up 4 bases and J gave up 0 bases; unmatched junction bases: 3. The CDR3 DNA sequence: TGTGCCAGCAGCTCCCGACTAGCGGCGAACACCGGGGAGCTGTTTTTT. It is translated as CASSSRLAANTGELFF.

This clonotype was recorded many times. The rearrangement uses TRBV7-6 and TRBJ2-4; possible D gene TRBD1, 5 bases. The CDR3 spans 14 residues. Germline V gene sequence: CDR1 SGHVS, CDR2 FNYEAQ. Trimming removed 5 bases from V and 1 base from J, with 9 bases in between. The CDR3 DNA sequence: TGTGCCAGCAGCCCCCCAGGGGCCAAAAACATTCAGTACTTC. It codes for CASSPPGAKNIQYF.

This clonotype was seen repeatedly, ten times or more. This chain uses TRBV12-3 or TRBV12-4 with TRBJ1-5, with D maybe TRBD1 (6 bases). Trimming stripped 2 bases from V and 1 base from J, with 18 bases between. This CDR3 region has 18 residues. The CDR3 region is CASSLRRGVLPSNQPQHF. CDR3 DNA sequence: TGTGCCAGCAGTTTACGCAGGGGCGTCCTCCCGAGCAATCAGCCCCAGCATTTT.

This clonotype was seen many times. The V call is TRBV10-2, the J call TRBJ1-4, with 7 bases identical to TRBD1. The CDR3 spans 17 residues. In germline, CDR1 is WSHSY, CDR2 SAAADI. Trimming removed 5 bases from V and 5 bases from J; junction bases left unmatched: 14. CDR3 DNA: TGCGCCAGCAGTATGAGTCTAGGGACCAGGGGGAATGAAAAACTGTTTTTT. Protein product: CASSMSLGTRGNEKLFF.

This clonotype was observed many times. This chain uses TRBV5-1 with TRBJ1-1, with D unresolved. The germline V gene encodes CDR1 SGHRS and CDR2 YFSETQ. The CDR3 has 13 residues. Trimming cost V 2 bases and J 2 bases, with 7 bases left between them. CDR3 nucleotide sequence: TGCGCCAGCAGCTTTGGAAGAAACACTGAAGCTTTCTTT. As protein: CASSFGRNTEAFF.